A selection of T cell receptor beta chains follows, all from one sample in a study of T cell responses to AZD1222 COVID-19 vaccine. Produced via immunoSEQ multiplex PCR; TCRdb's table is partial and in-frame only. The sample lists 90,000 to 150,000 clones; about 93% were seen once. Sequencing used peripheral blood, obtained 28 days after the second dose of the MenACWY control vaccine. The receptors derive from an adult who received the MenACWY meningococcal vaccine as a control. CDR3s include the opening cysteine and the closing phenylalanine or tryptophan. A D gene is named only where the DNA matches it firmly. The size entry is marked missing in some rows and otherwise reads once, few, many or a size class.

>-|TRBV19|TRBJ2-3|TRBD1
TGTGCCAGTAGCGCGGTGGGGGGACAGGGGTTATTCCCTCCGAAATTT
CASSAVGGQGLFPPKF
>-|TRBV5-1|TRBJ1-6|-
TGCGCCAGCAGCGAATATCAGCAGGGCTCAAATTCACCCCTCCACTTT
CASSEYQQGSNSPLHF
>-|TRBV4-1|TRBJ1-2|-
TGCGCCAGCAGCCAAGACCACACCAAATTCTATGGCTACACCTTC
CASSQDHTKFYGYTF
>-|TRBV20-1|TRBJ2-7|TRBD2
TGCAGTGCTAGTGAGGGACTAGCGGGCGGAGGGCAGTACTTC
CSASEGLAGGGQYF
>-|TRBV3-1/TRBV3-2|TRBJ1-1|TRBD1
TGTGCCAGCAGCCGCCGACAGGGGGGCATTGCTGAAGCTTTCTTT
CASSRRQGGIAEAFF
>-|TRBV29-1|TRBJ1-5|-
TGCAGCGTTGGTGAACAGTCTGATCAGCCCCAGCATTTT
CSVGEQSDQPQHF
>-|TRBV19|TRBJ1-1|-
TGTGCCAGTAGTATCGGACAGCCCTCCACTGAAGCTTTCTTT
CASSIGQPSTEAFF
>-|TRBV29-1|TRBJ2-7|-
TGCAGCGTTGCGGGAGTAAGGTATGACGAGCAGTACTTC
CSVAGVRYDEQYF
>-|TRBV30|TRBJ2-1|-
TGTGCCTGGAGTGTACGACTACCGGCCTACAATGAGCAGTTCTTC
CAWSVRLPAYNEQFF
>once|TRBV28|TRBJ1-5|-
TGTGCCAGCAGTTTATGGGGCGGGAGGAATAGCAATCAGCCCCAGCATTTT
CASSLWGGRNSNQPQHF
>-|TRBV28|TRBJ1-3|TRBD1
TGTGCCAGCACCCGGGACAGCCACTCTGGAAACACCATATATTTT
CASTRDSHSGNTIYF
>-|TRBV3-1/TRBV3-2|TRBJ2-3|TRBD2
TGTGCCAGCAGCCCACTAGCGGGGGGGCGGTCAGATACGCAGTATTTT
CASSPLAGGRSDTQYF
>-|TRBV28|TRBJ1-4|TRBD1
TGTGCCAGCACAAGACAGGGTAGGACTAATGAAAAACTGTTTTTT
CASTRQGRTNEKLFF
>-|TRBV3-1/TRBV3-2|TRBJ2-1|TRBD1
TGTGCCAGCAGCCAAGTTCACGACAGGGGTTCTTACAATGAGCAGTTCTTC
CASSQVHDRGSYNEQFF
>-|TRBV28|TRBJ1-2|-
TGTGCCAGCAGTTTACCAGGGAGTTATGGCTACACCTTC
CASSLPGSYGYTF
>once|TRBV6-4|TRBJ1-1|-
TGTGCCAGCAGTGACCAGGAAAACACTGAAGCTTTCTTT
CASSDQENTEAFF
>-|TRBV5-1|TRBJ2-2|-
TGCGCCAGCAGCCTGGAGAGGGAGCTGTTTTTT
CASSLERELFF
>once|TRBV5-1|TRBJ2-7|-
TGCGCCAGCAGCTTGGCAGGGAGTGACGAGCAGTACTTC
CASSLAGSDEQYF
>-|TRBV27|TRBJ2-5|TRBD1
TGTGCCAGCAGTCCCCGGGACAGGGGGAGAGAGACCCAGTACTTC
CASSPRDRGRETQYF
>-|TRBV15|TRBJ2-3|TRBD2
TGTGCCACCAGCAGACCACTAGCGGGGGGGGTTAGAAGCACAGATACGCAGTATTTT
CATSRPLAGGVRSTDTQYF
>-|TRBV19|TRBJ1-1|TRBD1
TGTGCCAGTAGCCATGTCCAGCTGACAGGGTGGGACACTGAAGCTTTCTTT
CASSHVQLTGWDTEAFF
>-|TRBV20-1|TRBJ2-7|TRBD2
TGCAGTGTAGCCGGGAGGGGCGAGCAGTACTTC
CSVAGRGEQYF
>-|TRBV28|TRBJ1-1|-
TGTGCCTTCGGCAGGATGAACACTGAAGCTTTCTTT
CAFGRMNTEAFF
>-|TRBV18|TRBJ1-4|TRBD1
TGTGCCAGCTCACCGGAACCGGACAGGGCGGAAAAACTGTTTTTT
CASSPEPDRAEKLFF
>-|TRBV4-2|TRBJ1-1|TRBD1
TGTGCCAGCAGCCCCGACAGGGAGAACACTGAAGCTTTCTTT
CASSPDRENTEAFF
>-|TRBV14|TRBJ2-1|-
TGTGCCAGCAGCCTACGGGGGAACGCCTACAATGAGCAGTTCTTC
CASSLRGNAYNEQFF
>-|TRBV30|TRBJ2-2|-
TGTGCCTGGAGCCTTCAAGATCGGACGACCGGGGAGCTGTTTTTT
CAWSLQDRTTGELFF
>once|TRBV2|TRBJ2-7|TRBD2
TGTGCCAGCAAGGCCGGGACTAGCGGCTACGAGCAGTACTTC
CASKAGTSGYEQYF
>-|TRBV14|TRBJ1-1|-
TGTGCCAGCAGCCAAGTTTCGCAGGGACGGGGCACTGAAGCTTTCTTT
CASSQVSQGRGTEAFF
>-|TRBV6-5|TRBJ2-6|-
TGTGCCAGCAGCGCTGGGGGGGCCGGGGCCAACGTCCTGACTTTC
CASSAGGAGANVLTF
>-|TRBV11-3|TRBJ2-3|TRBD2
TGTGCCAGCAGCTTGGGGACTAGCGGGGGGCAAACAGATACGCAGTATTTT
CASSLGTSGGQTDTQYF
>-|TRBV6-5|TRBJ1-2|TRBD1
TGTGCCAGCAGGCCGAGACAGGGGAACTATGGCTACACCTTC
CASRPRQGNYGYTF
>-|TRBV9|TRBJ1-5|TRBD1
TGTGCCAGCAGGGCTGACAGGGGGCATTATAGCAATCAGCCCCAGCATTTT
CASRADRGHYSNQPQHF
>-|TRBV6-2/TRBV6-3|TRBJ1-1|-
TGTGCCAGCAGTTACTCGATGAGGCCGCAGGACACTGAAGCTTTCTTT
CASSYSMRPQDTEAFF
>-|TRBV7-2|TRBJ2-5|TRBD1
TGTGCCAGCAGCACCCTGGGACAGGGGGTCGGAGAGACCCAGTACTTC
CASSTLGQGVGETQYF
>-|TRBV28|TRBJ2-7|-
TGTGCCAGCATTATGAGCTCCTACGAGCAGTACTTC
CASIMSSYEQYF
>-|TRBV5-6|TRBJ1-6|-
TGTGCCAGCAGCTTGGGACAGGTCCCTTCACCCCTCCACTTT
CASSLGQVPSPLHF
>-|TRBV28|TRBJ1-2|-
TGTGCCAGCAGGGGTGGGGTTGGCTATGGCTACACCTTC
CASRGGVGYGYTF
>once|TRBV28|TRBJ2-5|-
TGTGCCAGCAGTTTAAAAGGCAGCGGCGAAGAGACCCAGTACTTC
CASSLKGSGEETQYF
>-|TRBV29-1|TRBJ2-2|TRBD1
TGCAGCGTTGAAGAATTGGGACAGGGGGCCGCCGGGGAGCTGTTTTTT
CSVEELGQGAAGELFF
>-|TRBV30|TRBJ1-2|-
TGTGCCTGGGGGGGGCCGCGGATCCACACCTTC
CAWGGPRIHTF
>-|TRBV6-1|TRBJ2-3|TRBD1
TGTGCCAGCAGTGAGCGACAGGGGGGATCAGATACGCAGTATTTT
CASSERQGGSDTQYF
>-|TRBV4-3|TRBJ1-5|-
TGCGCCAGCAGCCAAGAGGGGGCAGGGAATCAGCCCCAGCATTTT
CASSQEGAGNQPQHF
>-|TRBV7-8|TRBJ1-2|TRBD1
TGTGCCAGCAGCTACGGGACAGGGGCGTTAAACTATGGCTACACCTTC
CASSYGTGALNYGYTF
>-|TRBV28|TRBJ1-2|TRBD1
TGTGCCAGCAGTTCGTCCCAGGGGGCGTTGGGTTTCGGCTATGGCTACACCTTC
CASSSSQGALGFGYGYTF
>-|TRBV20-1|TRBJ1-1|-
TGCAGTGCTAGATTCGCTGAAGCTTTCTTT
CSARFAEAFF
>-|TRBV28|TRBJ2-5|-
TGTGCCAGCAGTTTTGTGGACAGTAGGGAGACCCAGTACTTC
CASSFVDSRETQYF
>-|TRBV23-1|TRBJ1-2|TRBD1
TGCGCCAGCCCCTTAATGGACAGGGGGCGCTGTTATGGCTACACCTTC
CASPLMDRGRCYGYTF
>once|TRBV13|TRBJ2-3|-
TGTGCCAGCAGCTTACTTTTCACAGATACGCAGTATTTT
CASSLLFTDTQYF
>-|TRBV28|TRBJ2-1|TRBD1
TGTGCCAGCAGTTTTGGGTGGGGGGACAGGGCCTACAATGAGCAGTTCTTC
CASSFGWGDRAYNEQFF
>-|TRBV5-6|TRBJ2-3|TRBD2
TGTGCCAGCAGCTTGAGGACTAGCGGGGGGGAGCAGTATTTT
CASSLRTSGGEQYF
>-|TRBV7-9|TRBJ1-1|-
TGTGCCAGCAGCTTGAGGTCGACGGACACTGAAGCTTTCTTT
CASSLRSTDTEAFF
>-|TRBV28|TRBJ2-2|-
TGTGACAGCTCGGAGACCGGGGAGCTGTTTTTT
CDSSETGELFF
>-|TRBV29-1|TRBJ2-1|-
TGCAGCGTTGATAGGGGGGCTTCCTACAATGAGCAGTTCTTC
CSVDRGASYNEQFF